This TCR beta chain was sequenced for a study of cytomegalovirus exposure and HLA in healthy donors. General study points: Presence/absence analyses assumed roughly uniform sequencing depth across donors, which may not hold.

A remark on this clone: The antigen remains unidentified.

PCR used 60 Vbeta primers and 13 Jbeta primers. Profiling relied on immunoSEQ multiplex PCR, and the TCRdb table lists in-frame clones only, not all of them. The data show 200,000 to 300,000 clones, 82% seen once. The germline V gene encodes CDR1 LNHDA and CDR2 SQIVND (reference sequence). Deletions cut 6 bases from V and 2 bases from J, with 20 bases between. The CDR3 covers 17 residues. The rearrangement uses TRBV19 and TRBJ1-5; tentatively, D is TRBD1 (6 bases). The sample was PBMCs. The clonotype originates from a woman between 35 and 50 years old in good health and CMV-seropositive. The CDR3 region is CASSPRGRGSGNQPQHF. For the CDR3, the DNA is TGTGCCAGTAGCCCCCGAGGCAGGGGTTCAGGCAATCAGCCCCAGCATTTT.